The sequence of this T cell receptor beta chain was determined in a study of siplizumab effects on memory and regulatory T cells. General study findings and limits: The mapping of alloreactive clones to unstimulated subsets covered only a minor fraction of them. The study found that mappable alloreactive CD4+ clones averaged nearly 70% Treg-derived with siplizumab and around 25% in controls. A naive or memory phenotype could not be assigned to roughly 80-95% of the proliferating CD4+ or CD8+ clones.

The assay was immunoSEQ multiplex PCR, and TCRdb's table has in-frame clones only and misses some. The sample shows about 50,000 clones, 85% to 95% of them seen only once. This CDR3 has 13 residues. V shed 6 bases, J shed 7 bases, and the junction held 6 bases outside the gene matches. Germline lookup yields CDR1 SGHTA and CDR2 FQGNSA. Concerning this clone itself: The antigen is not known.

The TCR was taken from a human donor in good health. The material sequenced was CD8+ T cells sorted from blood. The V call is TRBV7-2, the J call TRBJ2-5; TRBD2 aligns across 9 bases. This chain's CDR3 is CASRTSGPLTQYF. The CDR3, as DNA: TGTGCCAGCAGGACTAGCGGACCGCTGACCCAGTACTTC.